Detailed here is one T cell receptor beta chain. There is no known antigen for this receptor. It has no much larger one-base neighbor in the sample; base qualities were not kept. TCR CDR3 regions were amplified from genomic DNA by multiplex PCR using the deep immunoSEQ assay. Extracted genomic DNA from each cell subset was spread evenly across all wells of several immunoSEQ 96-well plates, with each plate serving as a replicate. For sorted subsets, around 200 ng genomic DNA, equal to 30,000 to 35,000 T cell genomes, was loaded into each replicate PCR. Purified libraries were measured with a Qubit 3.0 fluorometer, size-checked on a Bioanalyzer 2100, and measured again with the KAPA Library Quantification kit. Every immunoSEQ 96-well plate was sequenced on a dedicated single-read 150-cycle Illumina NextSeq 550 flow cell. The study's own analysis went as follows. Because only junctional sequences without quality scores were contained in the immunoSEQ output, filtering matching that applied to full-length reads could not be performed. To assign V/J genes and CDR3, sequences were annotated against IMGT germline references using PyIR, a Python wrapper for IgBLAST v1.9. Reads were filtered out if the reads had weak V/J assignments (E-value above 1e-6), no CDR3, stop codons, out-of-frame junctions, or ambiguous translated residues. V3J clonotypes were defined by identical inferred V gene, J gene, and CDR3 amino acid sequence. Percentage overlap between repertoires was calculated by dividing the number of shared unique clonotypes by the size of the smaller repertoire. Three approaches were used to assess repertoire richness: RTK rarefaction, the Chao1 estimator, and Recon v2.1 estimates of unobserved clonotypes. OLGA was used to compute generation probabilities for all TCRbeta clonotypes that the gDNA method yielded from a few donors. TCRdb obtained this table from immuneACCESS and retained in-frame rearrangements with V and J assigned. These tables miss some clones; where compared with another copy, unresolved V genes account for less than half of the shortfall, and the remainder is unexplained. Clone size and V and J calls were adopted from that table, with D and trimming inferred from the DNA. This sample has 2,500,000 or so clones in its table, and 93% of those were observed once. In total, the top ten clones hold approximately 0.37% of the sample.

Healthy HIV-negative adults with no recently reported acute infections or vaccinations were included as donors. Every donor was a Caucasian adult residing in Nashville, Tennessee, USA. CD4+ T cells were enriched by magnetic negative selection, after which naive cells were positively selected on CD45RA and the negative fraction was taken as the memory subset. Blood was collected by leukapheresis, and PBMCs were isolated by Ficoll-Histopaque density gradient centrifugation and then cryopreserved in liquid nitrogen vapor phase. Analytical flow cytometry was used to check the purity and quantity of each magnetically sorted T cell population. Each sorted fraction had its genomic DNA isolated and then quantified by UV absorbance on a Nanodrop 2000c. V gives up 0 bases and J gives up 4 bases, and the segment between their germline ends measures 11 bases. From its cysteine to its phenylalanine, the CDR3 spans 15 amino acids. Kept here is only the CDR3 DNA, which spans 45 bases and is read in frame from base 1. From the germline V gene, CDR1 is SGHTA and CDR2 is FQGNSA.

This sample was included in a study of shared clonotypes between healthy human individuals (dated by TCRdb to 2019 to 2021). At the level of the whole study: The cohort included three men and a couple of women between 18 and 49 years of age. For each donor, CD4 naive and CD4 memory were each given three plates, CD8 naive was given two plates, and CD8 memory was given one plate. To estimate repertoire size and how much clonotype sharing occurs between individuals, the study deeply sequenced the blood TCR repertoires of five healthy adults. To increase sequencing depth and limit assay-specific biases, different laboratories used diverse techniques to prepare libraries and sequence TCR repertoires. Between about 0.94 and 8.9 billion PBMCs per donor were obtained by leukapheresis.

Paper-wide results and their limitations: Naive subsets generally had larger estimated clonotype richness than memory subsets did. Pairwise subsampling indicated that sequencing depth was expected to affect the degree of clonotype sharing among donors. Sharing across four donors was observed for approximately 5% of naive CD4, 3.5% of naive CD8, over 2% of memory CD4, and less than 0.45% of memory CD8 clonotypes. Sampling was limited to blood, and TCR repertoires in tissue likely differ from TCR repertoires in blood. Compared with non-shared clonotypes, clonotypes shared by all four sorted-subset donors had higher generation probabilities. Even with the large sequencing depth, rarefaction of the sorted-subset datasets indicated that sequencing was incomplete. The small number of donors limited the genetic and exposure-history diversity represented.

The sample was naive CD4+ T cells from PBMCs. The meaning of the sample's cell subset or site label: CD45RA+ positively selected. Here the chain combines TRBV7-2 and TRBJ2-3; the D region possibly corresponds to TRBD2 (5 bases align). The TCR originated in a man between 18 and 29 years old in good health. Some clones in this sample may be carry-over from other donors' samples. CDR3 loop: CASSLAGSRADTQYF. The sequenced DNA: TGTGCCAGCAGCTTAGCCGGGTCGAGGGCAGATACGCAGTATTTT.